Listed here are 32 T cell receptor beta chains from one sample, sequenced in a study of CD8+CD57+ T cells in acquired aplastic anemia. CDR3 and TCR beta VDJ profiling relied on genomic DNA as the template. Each CDR3 protein is one row after TCRdb ran MiXCR on the reads. Of some 130,000 distinct CDR3 sequences in the sample, 41% are singletons; the top ten hold under 9%. Sequencing was carried out using sorted CD4+, CD8+, or CD8+CD57+ T cells (not recorded which) from PBMCs. These TCRs come from a human donor in good health, serving as a control.

In its sample, this clonotype was seen many times. The genes are TRBV7-6 and TRBJ2-1; D is uncertain. Trimming shortened V by 1 base and J by 9 bases, and 7 bases separated the two germline ends. CDR3 length: 12 residues. Germline V gene data show CDR1 as SGHVS and CDR2 as FNYEAQ. The CDR3 coding sequence is TGTGCCAGCAGCTTAGAGGACGGTGAGCAGTTCTTC. Encoded protein: CASSLEDGEQFF.

On this clonotype: A much bigger clone sits one base away, suggesting this may be a read error. The chain carries TRBV19 and TRBJ2-5; tentative D call: TRBD2 (6 bases). This CDR3 is built from 12 residues. Germline-derived CDR1 and CDR2 are LNHDA and SQIVND (reference sequence). CDR3 nucleotides: TGTGCCAGTAGTATAGTGGGCGGGACCCGGTACTTC. Translation: CASSIVGGTRYF. Full variable domain (rest looked up from reference TRBV19 and TRBJ2-5): DGGITQSPKYLFRKEGQNVTLSCEQNLNHDAMYWYRQDPGQGLRLIYYSQIVNDFQKGDIAEGYSVSREKKESFPLTVTSAQKNPTAFYLCASSIVGGTRYFGPGTRLLVL.

Remarks on this clonotype: The conserved final phenylalanine or tryptophan is absent from the CDR3, which likely points to a read error. It is unclear where the CDR3 begins or ends on the DNA, so no DNA is shown, and the CDR3 is as TCRdb lists it. The V gene is TRBV24-1, the J gene TRBJ2-7; no DNA check was done on the table's D call, TRBD1. Including both end residues, the CDR3 is 16 amino acids long. CDR1 and CDR2 from the germline V gene are KGHDR and SFDVKD. CDR3 protein: CATSDSDRAGGYERYL.

This clonotype was recorded at least ten times. The rearrangement uses TRBV10-1 and TRBJ1-1; D unclear. The V gene lost 6 bases and the J gene lost 1 base, with 9 bases spanning the gap. The CDR3 is made up of 13 amino acids. Germline V lookup: CDR1 WNHNN, CDR2 SYGVQD (reference sequence). CDR3 nucleotide sequence: TGCGCCAGCAGCGTCAGGAGGAACACTGAAGCTTTCTTT. Its translation is CASSVRRNTEAFF.

This clonotype came up many times. The chain carries TRBV6-1 and TRBJ1-6, with 9 positions matching TRBD1. This CDR3 has 13 residues. J lost 6 bases, V lost 6 bases, and 0 bases had no gene match. Germline V CDR1 and CDR2: MNHNS, SASEGT. In DNA form, the CDR3 reads TGTGCCAGCAGGGACAGGGGTAATTCACCCCTCCACTTT. Residues: CASRDRGNSPLHF.

Concerning this clonotype: Mismatch with germline at one junction end may stem from a read error. The gene calls are TRBV20-1 and TRBJ1-1, with D maybe TRBD1 (6 bases). The CDR3 is 21 amino acids. CDR1 and CDR2 (germline): DFQATT, SNEGSKA (reference sequence). CDR3 protein: CSARVKVRDKKGGWMNTEALF. The CDR3 coding sequence is TGCAGTGCTAGAGTCAAGGTACGGGACAAGAAAGGGGGATGGATGAACACTGAAGCTCTCTTT.

Many counts were recorded for this clonotype. The gene calls are TRBV24-1 and TRBJ1-5, with a tentative D call TRBD1 (5 bases). The CDR3 consists of 12 residues. V was clipped by 9 bases and J by 5 bases, with 10 bases between them. The V gene's germline CDR1 is KGHDR and CDR2 SFDVKD. The CDR3 loop reads CATGLGDQPQHF. The CDR3, as DNA: TGTGCCACCGGGTTGGGGGATCAGCCCCAGCATTTT.

The chain is built from TRBV10-3 and TRBJ1-2; possible D gene TRBD1, 5 bases. Germline CDR1 ENHRY, CDR2 SYGVKD. V lost 7 bases to trimming and J lost 2 bases, with 8 bases between them. The CDR3 loop spans 12 amino acids. CDR3 residues: CAIMAGNYGYTF. The CDR3 DNA is TGTGCCATCATGGCAGGGAACTATGGCTACACCTTC.

The chain has TRBV12-3 or TRBV12-4 and TRBJ1-2; TRBD1 aligns across 7 bases. J was trimmed by 4 bases and V by 5 bases; bases with no gene match: 4. The CDR3 runs 13 residues. The CDR3 protein is CASSPDRCYGYTF. Written as DNA, the CDR3 is TGTGCCAGCAGTCCGGACAGGTGCTATGGCTACACCTTC.

The rearrangement joins TRBV5-8 to TRBJ1-1; D perhaps matches TRBD1 (6 bases). CDR1 is SGHTS, CDR2 YDEGEE, per germline. The CDR3 sequence is 14 residues long. The germline V and J ends were trimmed by 2 bases and 4 bases, with 12 bases remaining between them. The DNA of the CDR3 is TGTGCCAGCAGCTTTCAGGGGCGGGGCACTGAAGCTTTCTTT. It translates to CASSFQGRGTEAFF.

This rearrangement joins TRBV27 to TRBJ1-2; D remains ambiguous. Germline V gives CDR1 MNHEY, CDR2 SMNVEV (reference sequence). This CDR3 spans 15 amino acids. V was cut by 3 bases and J by 10 bases, with 21 bases left in between. The CDR3 protein is CASSLTVDTQKDYTF. CDR3 DNA sequence: TGTGCCAGCAGTTTGACGGTGGATACTCAGAAAGACTACACCTTC.

V gene TRBV19 combines with J gene TRBJ2-7; D possibly uses TRBD1 or TRBD2 (5 bases each). The germline V gene has CDR1 LNHDA and CDR2 SQIVND (reference sequence). This CDR3 has 15 amino acids. V was clipped by 1 base and J by 2 bases, with 12 bases between them. CDR3 coding DNA: TGTGCCAGTAGTATAGGCCCCGGGACGGCCTACGAGCAGTACTTC. This translates into CASSIGPGTAYEQYF.

Only one count was recorded for this clonotype. The V and J genes are TRBV10-3 and TRBJ1-1; D call uncertain. The CDR3 loop spans 14 amino acids. Germline values: CDR1 ENHRY, CDR2 SYGVKD. V was shortened by 5 bases and J by 0 bases, with 10 bases between the two germline ends. The CDR3: CAISPHQMNTEAFF. DNA of the CDR3: TGTGCCATCAGTCCCCATCAGATGAACACTGAAGCTTTCTTT.

This clonotype was seen ten or more times. For the CDR3, the DNA is TGTGCCAGCACCCACTCCGGGACAGGCTCCTACAATGAGCAGTTCTTC. This sequence encodes CASTHSGTGSYNEQFF. The rearrangement links TRBV6-1 to TRBJ2-1; 8 bases are a match to TRBD1. From germline, CDR1 is MNHNS and CDR2 SASEGT. With V trimmed by 7 bases and J by 0 bases, 8 bases remained unmatched. The CDR3 covers 16 residues.

This clonotype was detected a few times. The chain has TRBV10-1 and TRBJ1-6; tentatively, D is TRBD1 (5 bases). CDR1 and CDR2 (germline): WNHNN, SYGVQD (reference sequence). With 2 bases removed from V and 5 bases from J, the gap between germline ends came to 7 bases. The CDR3 has 14 amino acids. The CDR3 loop is CASSEGTDNSPLHF. The CDR3 DNA reads as TGCGCCAGCAGTGAGGGGACTGATAATTCACCCCTCCACTTT.

Notes on this clonotype: Since a much larger clone is just one base distant, this may be a read error. V and J are TRBV5-1 and TRBJ2-1, with D maybe TRBD2 (6 bases). Per the germline V gene, CDR1 is SGHRS and CDR2 is YFSETQ. This CDR3 contains 14 residues. The chain's CDR3 is CASSLGGKYNERFF. In DNA form, the CDR3 reads TGCGCCAGCAGCTTAGGCGGGAAGTACAATGAGCGGTTCTTC.

The V and J genes are TRBV12-3 or TRBV12-4 and TRBJ1-2; D may be TRBD1 (5 bases). Trimming removed 8 bases from V and 3 bases from J, with 22 bases in between. The CDR3 contains 16 residues. The CDR3 loop reads CASSNGRQGSHYGYTF. The DNA for the CDR3 is TGTGCCAGCTCCAACGGGAGGCAGGGCAGTCACTATGGCTACACCTTC.

This clonotype was counted many times. The chain is built from TRBV7-9 and TRBJ1-4; D is perhaps TRBD1 (5 bases). Germline lookup yields CDR1 SEHNR and CDR2 FQNEAQ (reference sequence). Deletions cut 5 bases from V and 8 bases from J, with 18 bases between. There are 15 residues in the CDR3. Here the CDR3 DNA reads TGTGCCAGCAGCGGAATGACGAGGGGTTCCGAAAAACTGTTTTTT. Translating it yields CASSGMTRGSEKLFF.

The chain links TRBV25-1 to TRBJ1-4, with 9 bases lining up with TRBD1. V lost 1 base to trimming and J lost 7 bases; unmatched junction nucleotides: 13. The CDR3 sequence is 18 residues long. Germline assignment: CDR1 MGHDK and CDR2 SYGVNS. The CDR3 sequence is CASSESGTGLISGEKLFF. CDR3 nucleotides: TGTGCCAGCAGTGAATCCGGGACAGGGCTTATATCCGGTGAAAAACTGTTTTTT.

This clonotype was found many times. This rearrangement joins TRBV6-1 to TRBJ2-7; D uncertain. The CDR3 contains 11 residues. The V gene's germline CDR1 is MNHNS and CDR2 SASEGT. The V end was cut by 2 bases, the J end by 3 bases, with 2 bases between. CDR3 nucleotides: TGTGCCAGCAGTGAACACTACGAGCAGTACTTC. Its protein is CASSEHYEQYF.

This clonotype appeared a few times. The chain links TRBV19 to TRBJ2-1; TRBD2 might be the D (5 bases). V was shortened by 2 bases and J by 4 bases, with 6 bases between the two germline ends. The CDR3 is made up of 13 amino acids. Germline CDR1 is LNHDA and CDR2 is SQIVND (reference sequence). The CDR3 is CASSITGYNEQFF. CDR3 nucleotides: TGTGCCAGTAGTATAACGGGGTACAATGAGCAGTTCTTC.

In the case of this clonotype: A clone one base away is much larger, so this may be a read error. The chain couples TRBV5-1 to TRBJ2-5, with 16 nucleotides matching TRBD2. The length of the CDR3 is 19 residues. Germline V lookup: CDR1 SGHRS, CDR2 YFSETQ. After removal of 4 bases from V and 5 bases from J, the junction contained 14 bases not matched to a gene. The CDR3 DNA is TGCGCCAGCAGCCACAGTTCCGGGACTAGCGGGAGGGCCGGGGAGACCCAGTACTTC. It yields the protein CASSHSSGTSGRAGETQYF. Filled out from reference TRBV5-1 and TRBJ2-5, the complete variable domain reads KAGVTQTPRYLIKTRGQQVTLSCSPISGHRSVSWYQQTPGQGLQFLFEYFSETQRNKGNFPGRFSGRQFSNSRSEMNVSTLELGDSALYLCASSHSSGTSGRAGETQYFGPGTRLLVL.

This clonotype was seen more than once but under ten times. This chain connects TRBV25-1 to TRBJ1-2, with D possibly TRBD1 on 5 matching bases. The CDR3 consists of 14 residues. Looked up from germline, CDR1 is MGHDK and CDR2 is SYGVNS. Trimming removed 4 bases from V and 7 bases from J, with 16 bases in between. CDR3 DNA: TGTGCCAGCAGTGGAATTGGGGGGATCCCTGGCTACACCTTC. Protein: CASSGIGGIPGYTF.

In this sample, this clonotype turned up many times. The V call is TRBV20-1, the J call TRBJ2-7, with D possibly matching TRBD2 (5 bases). Trimming left V 4 bases short and J 6 bases short, with 13 bases between. This CDR3 is 12 amino acids long. Germline lookup yields CDR1 DFQATT and CDR2 SNEGSKA (reference sequence). CDR3 DNA: TGCAGTGCTACGGGATTCGTCACCGAGCAGTACTTC. It translates to CSATGFVTEQYF.

This clonotype was observed at least ten times. The chain links TRBV2 to TRBJ1-1, with D possibly matching TRBD1 (5 bases). Trimming left V 6 bases short and J 0 bases short, with 14 bases between. In germline, CDR1 is SNHLY, CDR2 FYNNEI. This CDR3 region has 15 residues. CDR3 sequence (DNA): TGTGCCAGCAGGGGGGAGGACTCAGTGAACACTGAAGCTTTCTTT. Translated: CASRGEDSVNTEAFF.

This clonotype has more than one count but fewer than ten. The CDR3 loop reads CASSAHLKSGNTIYF. DNA for the CDR3: TGTGCCAGCAGCGCCCACTTGAAGTCTGGAAACACCATATATTTT. This chain connects TRBV9 to TRBJ1-3; D not certain. With 3 bases removed from V and 1 base from J, the gap between germline ends came to 11 bases. The CDR3 runs to 15 residues. Germline-derived CDR1 and CDR2 are SGDLS and YYNGEE. Combining the CDR3 with reference TRBV9 and TRBJ1-3 gives the whole variable domain DSGVTQTPKHLITATGQRVTLRCSPRSGDLSVYWYQQSLDQGLQFLIQYYNGEERAKGNILERFSAQQFPDLHSELNLSSLELGDSALYFCASSAHLKSGNTIYFGEGSWLTVV.

A note on this clonotype: This may stem from a read error, because a much larger clone lies one nucleotide away. V is TRBV9 and J is TRBJ2-1, with 9 positions matching TRBD2. This CDR3 contains 14 residues. The germline gives CDR1 SGDLS, CDR2 YYNGEE. CDR3 protein: CAISVRGGTNEQFF. As DNA, the CDR3 is TGTGCCATCAGCGTGCGGGGGGGCACAAATGAGCAGTTCTTC.

This clonotype was counted between two and nine times. The rearrangement joins TRBV6-1 to TRBJ2-1, with D unresolved. In germline, CDR1 is MNHNS, CDR2 SASEGT. This CDR3 contains 17 residues. The V gene lost 3 bases and the J gene lost 8 bases, with 23 bases spanning the gap. This chain's CDR3 is CASSDGLDWASRDEQFF. The DNA of the CDR3 is TGTGCCAGCAGTGATGGGCTAGATTGGGCCTCTAGGGATGAGCAGTTCTTC.

The gene calls are TRBV18 and TRBJ2-7, with 9 bases fitting TRBD1. Germline loops: CDR1 KGHSH, CDR2 LQKENI. The J segment lost 2 bases and the V segment lost 3 bases, leaving 8 bases of the junction unmatched. The CDR3 runs to 16 residues. The CDR3 here is CASSPDRTGAAYEQYF. The DNA for the CDR3 is TGTGCCAGCTCACCGGACCGGACAGGGGCCGCCTACGAGCAGTACTTC.

The chain joins TRBV6-1 to TRBJ2-1; 9 bases agree with TRBD2. Losses at the gene ends were 4 bases for V and 10 bases for J; bases not matched to a gene: 8. CDR1 is MNHNS and CDR2 is SASEGT in the germline V gene. This CDR3 has 14 amino acids. CDR3 amino acids: CASSATSGIHEQFF. For the CDR3, the DNA is TGTGCCAGCAGTGCGACTAGCGGAATTCACGAGCAGTTCTTC.

This chain uses TRBV3-1 with TRBJ1-4; 9 nucleotides match TRBD1. Trimming cost V 4 bases and J 0 bases; bases outside gene matches: 3. The CDR3 runs 16 residues. Germline-derived CDR1 and CDR2 are LGHDT and YNNKEL (reference sequence). DNA for the CDR3: TGTGCCAGCAGCCTGGGACAGGGCTCAACTAATGAAAAACTGTTTTTT. Its translation: CASSLGQGSTNEKLFF.

The J gene is TRBJ2-5, the V gene TRBV27; a possible D gene is TRBD2 (6 bases). This CDR3 spans 16 amino acids. Germline V gene sequence: CDR1 MNHEY, CDR2 SMNVEV (reference sequence). V lost 6 bases, J lost 8 bases, and 25 bases lay in between. CDR3 residues: CASSLRPPGLGTTQYF. CDR3 bases: TGTGCCAGCAGCCTACGACCGCCGGGACTGGGAACAACCCAGTACTTC.